This passage covers 9 T cell receptor beta chains from one sample sequenced in a study of blood T cell repertoires in COVID-19. Method: immunoSEQ multiplex PCR; TCRdb's copy keeps in-frame clones and lacks some. The sample lists some 190,000 clones, roughly nine tenths occurring once. The source material was PBMCs or T cells enriched from blood (not recorded which). All receptors come from a woman aged 35 to 49 in a cohort exposed to, infected with or recovered from COVID-19 (not recorded which).

This rearrangement joins TRBV14 to TRBJ1-3; 8 bases are a match to TRBD1. Germline trimming cut 6 bases from V and 7 bases from J; bases unmatched to any gene: 8. CDR3 length: 14 amino acids. Per the germline V gene, CDR1 is SGHDN and CDR2 is FVKESK. As DNA, the CDR3 is TGTGCCAGCAGAGAGCAGGGGGCGCGGAACACCATATATTTT. Residues: CASREQGARNTIYF. Based on the CDR3 plus reference TRBV14 and TRBJ1-3, the full variable domain is EAGVTQFPSHSVIEKGQTVTLRCDPISGHDNLYWYRRVMGKEIKFLLHFVKESKQDESGMPNNRFLAERTGGTYSTLKVQPAELEDSGVYFCASREQGARNTIYFGEGSWLTVV.

The V and J genes are TRBV2 and TRBJ2-7, with 7 positions matching TRBD1. Germline V gives CDR1 SNHLY, CDR2 FYNNEI. This CDR3 contains 16 residues. Germline trimming cut 4 bases from V and 2 bases from J; bases unmatched to any gene: 11. The CDR3 protein is CASSGPEGQSPYEQYF. The CDR3 DNA follows: TGTGCCAGCAGTGGGCCTGAGGGACAGTCGCCCTACGAGCAGTACTTC.

This clone appeared a few times. The chain combines TRBV12-3 or TRBV12-4 with TRBJ1-5; unclear D gene. V was pared by 3 bases and J by 1 base, with 4 bases between. The CDR3 totals 13 residues. CDR3 bases: TGTGCCAGCAGTTTTGGCAGCAATCAGCCCCAGCATTTT. This translates into CASSFGSNQPQHF.

This clone was detected only once. CDR3 sequence reads: CASSLVGSYGYTF. The CDR3 DNA is TGTGCCAGCAGCTTAGTTGGCAGCTATGGCTACACCTTC. This chain joins TRBV7-9 and TRBJ1-2; no reliable D call. Germline loops: CDR1 SEHNR, CDR2 FQNEAQ (reference sequence). The CDR3 is 13 residues long. The germline V and J ends were trimmed by 1 base and 4 bases, with 7 bases remaining between them.

The chain has TRBV13 and TRBJ1-2, with 9 bases lining up with TRBD1. Trimming at V came to 3 bases and at J to 4 bases, leaving 6 bases not matched to a gene. This CDR3 region has 15 residues. Germline V lookup: CDR1 PRHDT, CDR2 FYEKMQ (reference sequence). This CDR3 reads CASSFTGGVGYGYTF. CDR3 DNA sequence: TGTGCCAGCAGCTTCACAGGGGGCGTGGGCTATGGCTACACCTTC.

This chain uses TRBV30 with TRBJ1-2; D is uncertain. Trimming removed 3 bases at V and 4 bases at J, with 18 bases between. The CDR3 totals 15 residues. In germline, CDR1 is GTSNPN, CDR2 SVGIG (reference sequence). CDR3 coding DNA: TGTGCCTGGAGCAGCGAGAGGGCCGCGAGCTATGGCTACACCTTC. This sequence encodes CAWSSERAASYGYTF.

This clone was observed once. The chain carries TRBV5-1 and TRBJ2-5; TRBD1 matches 8 bases. This CDR3 is 14 amino acids long. V was clipped by 7 bases and J by 4 bases; unmatched bases: 9. Germline V gene lookup returns CDR1 SGHRS and CDR2 YFSETQ. This chain's CDR3 is CASHLVGQGETQYF. CDR3 nucleotide sequence: TGCGCCAGCCACCTTGTTGGACAGGGAGAGACCCAGTACTTC.

The V gene is TRBV27, the J gene TRBJ2-1; the match to TRBD2 covers 11 bases. CDR3 length: 15 residues. Germline CDR1 MNHEY, CDR2 SMNVEV (reference sequence). V was clipped by 6 bases and J by 5 bases; unmatched bases: 6. The DNA of the CDR3 is TGTGCCAGCAGCCTGACTAGCGGGACCCACAATGAGCAGTTCTTC. Protein product: CASSLTSGTHNEQFF.

This chain joins TRBV7-9 and TRBJ2-2; 11 positions match TRBD2. Per the germline V gene, CDR1 is SEHNR and CDR2 is FQNEAQ (reference sequence). J lost 0 bases, V lost 5 bases, and 2 bases had no gene match. The CDR3 covers 16 residues. DNA for the CDR3: TGTGCCAGCAGCGGGGGACTAGCGGCGAACACCGGGGAGCTGTTTTTT. It translates to CASSGGLAANTGELFF.